The 21 T cell receptor beta chains below were found in one sample sequenced in a study of cytotoxic CD8 clonotypes in ibrutinib-treated CLL. TCRdb's copy holds only in-frame clones and misses some; the assay was immunoSEQ multiplex PCR. The profile shows about 160,000 clones, about 88% of them singletons. Source: PBMCs, taken at disease progression, from a patient treated with ibrutinib. These receptors all come from a human donor with chronic lymphocytic leukemia.

The J gene is TRBJ2-7, the V gene TRBV28; TRBD2 matches 12 bases. The CDR3 sequence is 14 residues long. V dropped 4 bases and J dropped 7; count of bases not matched to a gene: 5. CDR1 is MDHEN and CDR2 is SYDVKM in the germline V gene. The CDR3 DNA is TGTGCCAGCAGTTGGGGACTAGCGGGTAGGGAGCAGTACTTC. This gives the protein CASSWGLAGREQYF.

The gene calls are TRBV4-1 and TRBJ2-7, with 14 bases that match TRBD2. V gave up 3 bases and J gave up 3 bases; unmatched junction bases: 13. Germline V gene sequence: CDR1 MGHRA, CDR2 YSYEKL. CDR3 length equals 19 residues. The CDR3 protein is CASSQHPPGTSGSLYEQYF. CDR3 bases: TGCGCCAGCAGCCAGCACCCACCGGGGACTAGCGGGAGCCTCTACGAGCAGTACTTC.

V and J are TRBV4-3 and TRBJ2-1, with 10 bases fitting TRBD2. The CDR3 is 16 amino acids. CDR1 is LGHNA and CDR2 is YSLEER in the germline V gene. Trimming cost V 1 base and J 8 bases; bases outside gene matches: 8. The CDR3 loop is CASSQGLAGVGDEQFF. CDR3 DNA sequence: TGCGCCAGCAGCCAAGGGCTAGCGGGAGTTGGCGATGAGCAGTTCTTC.

V and J are TRBV19 and TRBJ2-7; D may be TRBD1 (5 bases). The CDR3 covers 15 residues. The germline V gene has CDR1 LNHDA and CDR2 SQIVND (reference sequence). Trimming removed 4 bases at V and 3 bases at J, with 16 bases between. The CDR3 DNA is TGTGCCAGTAGTAGAGCTGGGGCTGCCTACTACGAGCAGTACTTC. This gives the protein CASSRAGAAYYEQYF.

The chain employs TRBV6-1 and TRBJ2-6; 10 bases line up with TRBD1. CDR1 and CDR2 from the germline V gene are MNHNS and SASEGT. Trimming cost V 2 bases and J 3 bases; bases outside gene matches: 10. The CDR3 totals 19 residues. The CDR3 DNA reads TGTGCCAGCAGTGAAAGCGCGGGACAGGGGCGGTTTGGGGCCAACGTCCTGACTTTC. It encodes CASSESAGQGRFGANVLTF.

In DNA, the CDR3 is TGCGCCAGCGTCACCGGGGACAGGAACACTGAAGCTTTCTTT. This gives the protein CASVTGDRNTEAFF. V usage is TRBV5-1 and J usage is TRBJ1-1; 7 positions match TRBD1. The CDR3 length is 14 residues. The J segment lost 1 base and the V segment lost 7 bases, leaving 7 bases of the junction unmatched. Germline V gives CDR1 SGHRS, CDR2 YFSETQ.

The CDR3 DNA is TGTGCCGCAGGGGGGAGTGATGCCTACGAGCAGTACTTC. Translating it yields CAAGGSDAYEQYF. The V call is TRBV28, the J call TRBJ2-7; a possible D gene is TRBD1 (7 bases). This CDR3 is built from 13 residues. Germline V gene sequence: CDR1 MDHEN, CDR2 SYDVKM. V lost 11 bases and J 2 bases, leaving 16 bases between the germline ends.

The chain links TRBV7-7 to TRBJ2-2; D may correspond to TRBD1 or TRBD2 (5 bases each). This CDR3 contains 16 residues. Trimming left V 6 bases short and J 1 base short, with 15 bases between. Germline V CDR1 and CDR2: SSHAT, FNYEAQ (reference sequence). The CDR3 region is CASSFSGTGNTGELFF. DNA of the CDR3: TGTGCCAGCAGTTTTTCCGGGACGGGGAACACCGGGGAGCTGTTTTTT. The full variable domain, its missing parts supplied by reference TRBV7-7 and TRBJ2-2, is GAGVSQSPRYKVTKRGQDVTLRCDPISSHATLYWYQQALGQGPEFLTYFNYEAQPDKSGLPSDRFSAERPEGSISTLTIQRTEQRDSAMYRCASSFSGTGNTGELFFGEGSRLTVL.

As to this clone: One end of the junction does not line up with germline, which may come from a read error. The chain is built from TRBV7-7 and TRBJ2-3; 8 bases map to TRBD1. Germline V gene data show CDR1 as SSHAT and CDR2 as FNYEAQ (reference sequence). CDR3 size: 15 residues. The CDR3 is CASSSQGAVTDTQYF. In nucleotides, the CDR3 is TGTGCTAGCAGCTCCCAGGGGGCAGTCACAGATACGCAGTATTTT.

This clone appeared once. The chain carries TRBV6-5 and TRBJ1-5; unclear D gene. The germline CDR1 and CDR2 sequences are MNHEY and SVGAGI. Trimming stripped 2 bases from V and 1 base from J, with 3 bases between. The CDR3 sequence is 13 residues long. CDR3 protein: CASSYRSNQPQHF. CDR3 sequence (DNA): TGTGCCAGCAGTTACCGGAGCAATCAGCCCCAGCATTTT.

The V and J genes are TRBV12-5 and TRBJ2-5, with TRBD1 identical over 9 bases. This CDR3 is built from 15 residues. Germline assignment: CDR1 LGHNT and CDR2 FRNRAP. The V segment lost 5 bases and the J segment 5 bases; nucleotides outside the gene matches: 9. The CDR3 sequence: CASGPTLDRGETQYF. The DNA of the CDR3 is TGTGCTAGTGGTCCTACCCTGGACAGGGGCGAGACCCAGTACTTC. Combining the CDR3 with reference TRBV12-5 and TRBJ2-5 gives the whole variable domain DARVTQTPRHKVTEMGQEVTMRCQPILGHNTVFWYRQTMMQGLELLAYFRNRAPLDDSGMPKDRFSAEMPDATLATLKIQPSEPRDSAVYFCASGPTLDRGETQYFGPGTRLLVL.

This clone was observed a few times. The J gene is TRBJ1-3, the V gene TRBV5-6; D uncertain. Trimming removed 2 bases from V and 0 bases from J, with 6 bases in between. The CDR3 runs to 14 residues. The V gene's germline CDR1 is SGHDT and CDR2 YYEEEE. DNA of the CDR3: TGTGCCAGCAGCTTCGGCAGCTCTGGAAACACCATATATTTT. Amino acids: CASSFGSSGNTIYF.

The rearrangement joins TRBV6-5 to TRBJ2-1; the D gene is possibly TRBD1 (6 bases). The CDR3 is 14 residues long. Per germline, CDR1 MNHEY and CDR2 SVGAGI. V gave up 5 bases and J gave up 7 bases, with 15 bases separating them. CDR3 amino acids: CASSGTRGRNEQFF. CDR3 in DNA: TGTGCCAGCAGTGGAACCAGGGGTAGGAATGAGCAGTTCTTC.

The rearrangement joins TRBV27 to TRBJ2-5; D is undetermined. Germline assignment: CDR1 MNHEY and CDR2 SMNVEV (reference sequence). The CDR3 contains 12 residues. V was clipped by 3 bases and J by 5 bases, with 7 bases between them. The CDR3 bases are TGTGCCAGCAGTTTCGATACGGAGACCCAGTACTTC. Protein product: CASSFDTETQYF.

V and J are TRBV19 and TRBJ2-1; perhaps TRBD1 as D (6 bases). The CDR3 has 14 residues. The V gene's germline CDR1 is LNHDA and CDR2 SQIVND (reference sequence). V dropped 3 bases and J dropped 8 bases, with 14 bases sitting between them. The CDR3 DNA reads TGTGCCAGTAGTATGCAGGGGCTGCCCTATGAGCAGTTCTTC. Its translation: CASSMQGLPYEQFF.

This clone came up once. The chain uses TRBV9 and TRBJ2-7, with TRBD1 as a possible D gene (5 bases). This CDR3 is 13 amino acids long. The V and J ends lost 3 bases and 7 bases respectively, with 14 bases between them. Germline loops: CDR1 SGDLS, CDR2 YYNGEE. The CDR3 loop is CASSGEQEVEQYF. CDR3 nucleotide sequence: TGTGCCAGCAGCGGTGAACAGGAAGTAGAGCAGTACTTC.

This chain connects TRBV25-1 to TRBJ2-7; 7 nucleotides line up with TRBD1. Germline trimming cut 0 bases from V and 0 bases from J; bases unmatched to any gene: 5. The length of the CDR3 is 16 residues. Germline CDR1 and CDR2: MGHDK and SYGVNS. The CDR3, as DNA: TGTGCCAGCAGTGAATATGGTCAGGGGGTCTCCTACGAGCAGTACTTC. Translation: CASSEYGQGVSYEQYF.

The chain employs TRBV30 and TRBJ2-2; D is possibly TRBD1 (5 bases). This CDR3 is built from 12 residues. From germline, CDR1 is GTSNPN and CDR2 SVGIG (reference sequence). The V and J ends lost 8 bases and 0 bases respectively, with 7 bases between them. DNA of the CDR3: TGTGCCAGGGGTACGAACACCGGGGAGCTGTTTTTT. Translated: CARGTNTGELFF.

This clone was seen only once. V usage is TRBV9 and J usage is TRBJ2-7; TRBD2 agrees at 10 bases. The CDR3 extends over 16 amino acids. Germline-derived CDR1 and CDR2 are SGDLS and YYNGEE. J was trimmed by 0 bases and V by 4 bases; bases with no gene match: 7. In DNA form, the CDR3 reads TGTGCCAGCAGCCCTGAACCTAGCGGGAGCTCCTACGAGCAGTACTTC. It yields the protein CASSPEPSGSSYEQYF. The full variable domain, its missing parts supplied by reference TRBV9 and TRBJ2-7, is DSGVTQTPKHLITATGQRVTLRCSPRSGDLSVYWYQQSLDQGLQFLIQYYNGEERAKGNILERFSAQQFPDLHSELNLSSLELGDSALYFCASSPEPSGSSYEQYFGPGTRLTVT.

The chain has TRBV5-6 and TRBJ2-1; a possible D gene is TRBD2 (5 bases). The V and J ends lost 1 base and 2 bases respectively, with 10 bases between them. Looked up from germline, CDR1 is SGHDT and CDR2 is YYEEEE. CDR3 length equals 15 residues. The CDR3 reads CASSLIGVPYNEQFF. CDR3 sequence (DNA): TGTGCCAGCAGCTTGATCGGGGTACCCTACAATGAGCAGTTCTTC.

This clone was detected a few times. The chain carries TRBV9 and TRBJ1-1; D is unresolved. CDR3 size: 13 residues. Trimming took 4 bases from V and 3 from J, leaving 10 bases between them. Germline V gene sequence: CDR1 SGDLS, CDR2 YYNGEE. The CDR3 bases are TGTGCCAGCAGCAGTCTGGGGTACACTGAAGCTTTCTTT. Translated: CASSSLGYTEAFF.